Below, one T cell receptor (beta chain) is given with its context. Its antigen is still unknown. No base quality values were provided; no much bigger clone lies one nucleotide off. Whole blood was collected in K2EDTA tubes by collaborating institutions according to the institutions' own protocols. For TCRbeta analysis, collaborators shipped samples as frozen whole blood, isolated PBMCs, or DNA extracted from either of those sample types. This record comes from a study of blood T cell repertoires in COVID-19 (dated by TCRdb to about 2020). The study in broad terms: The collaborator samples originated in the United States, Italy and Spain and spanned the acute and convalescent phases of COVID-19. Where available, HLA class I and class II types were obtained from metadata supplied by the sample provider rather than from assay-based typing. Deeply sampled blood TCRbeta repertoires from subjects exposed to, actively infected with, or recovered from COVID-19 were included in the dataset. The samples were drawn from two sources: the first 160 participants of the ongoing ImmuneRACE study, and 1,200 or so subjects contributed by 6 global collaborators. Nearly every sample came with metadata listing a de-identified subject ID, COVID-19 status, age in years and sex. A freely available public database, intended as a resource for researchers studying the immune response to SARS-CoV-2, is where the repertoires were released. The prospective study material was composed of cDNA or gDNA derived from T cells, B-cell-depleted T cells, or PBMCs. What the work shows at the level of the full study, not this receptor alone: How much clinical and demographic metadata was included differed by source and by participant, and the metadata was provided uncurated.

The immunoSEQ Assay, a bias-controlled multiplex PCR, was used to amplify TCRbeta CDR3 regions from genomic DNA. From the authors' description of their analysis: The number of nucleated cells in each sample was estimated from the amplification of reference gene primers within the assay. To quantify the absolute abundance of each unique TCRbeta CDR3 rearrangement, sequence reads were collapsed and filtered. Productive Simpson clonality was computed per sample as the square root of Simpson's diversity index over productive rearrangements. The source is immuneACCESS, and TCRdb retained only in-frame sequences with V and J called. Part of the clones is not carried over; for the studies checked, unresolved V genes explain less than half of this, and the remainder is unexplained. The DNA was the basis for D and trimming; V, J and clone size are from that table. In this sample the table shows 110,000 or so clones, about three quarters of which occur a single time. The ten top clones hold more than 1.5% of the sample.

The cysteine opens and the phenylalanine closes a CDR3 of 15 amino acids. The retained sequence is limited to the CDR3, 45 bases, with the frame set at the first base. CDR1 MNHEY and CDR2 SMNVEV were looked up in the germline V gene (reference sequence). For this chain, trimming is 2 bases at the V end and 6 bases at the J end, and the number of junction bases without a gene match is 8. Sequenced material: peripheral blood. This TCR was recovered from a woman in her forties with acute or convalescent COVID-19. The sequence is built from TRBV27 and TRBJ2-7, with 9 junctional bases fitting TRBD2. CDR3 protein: CASSLMGLATSEQYF. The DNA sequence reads TGTGCCAGCAGTTTAATGGGACTAGCCACCTCCGAGCAGTACTTC.